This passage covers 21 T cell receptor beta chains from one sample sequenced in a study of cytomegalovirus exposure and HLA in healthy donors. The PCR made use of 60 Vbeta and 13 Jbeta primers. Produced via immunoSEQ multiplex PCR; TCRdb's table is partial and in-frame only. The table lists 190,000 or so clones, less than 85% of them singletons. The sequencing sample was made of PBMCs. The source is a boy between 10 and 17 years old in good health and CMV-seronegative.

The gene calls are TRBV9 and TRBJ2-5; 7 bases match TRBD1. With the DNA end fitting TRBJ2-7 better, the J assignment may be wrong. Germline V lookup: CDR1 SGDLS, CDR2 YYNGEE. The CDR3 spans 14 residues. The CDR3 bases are TGTGCCAGCAGCCCACAGTCAGACAGGGACGAGCAGTACTTC. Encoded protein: CASSPQSDRDEQYF.

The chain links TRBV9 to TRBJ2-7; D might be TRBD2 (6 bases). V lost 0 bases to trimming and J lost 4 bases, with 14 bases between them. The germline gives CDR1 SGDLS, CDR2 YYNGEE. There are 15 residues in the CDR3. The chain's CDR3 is CASSVEPGLAYEQYF. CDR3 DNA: TGTGCCAGCAGCGTAGAACCGGGACTGGCGTACGAGCAGTACTTC.

The CDR3 bases are TGTGCCAGCAGCCCCAGGGTGGGTACAGATACGCAGTATTTT. Amino acid sequence: CASSPRVGTDTQYF. The chain recombines TRBV5-8 with TRBJ2-3; maybe TRBD1 (5 bases). V was cut by 4 bases and J by 3 bases, with 12 bases left in between. Germline values: CDR1 SGHTS, CDR2 YDEGEE. This CDR3 is 14 amino acids long.

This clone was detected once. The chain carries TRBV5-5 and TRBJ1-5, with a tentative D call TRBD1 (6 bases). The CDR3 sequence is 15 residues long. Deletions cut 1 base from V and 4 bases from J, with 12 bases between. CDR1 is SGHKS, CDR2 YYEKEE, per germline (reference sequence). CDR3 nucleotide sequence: TGTGCCAGCAGCTTGAATAAGGACAGTAATCAGCCCCAGCATTTT. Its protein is CASSLNKDSNQPQHF.

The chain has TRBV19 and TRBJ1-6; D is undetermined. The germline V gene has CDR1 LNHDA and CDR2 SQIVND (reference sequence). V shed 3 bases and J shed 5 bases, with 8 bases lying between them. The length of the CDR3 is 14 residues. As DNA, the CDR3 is TGTGCCAGTAGTATTAAACAGCATAATTCACCCCTCCACTTT. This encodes CASSIKQHNSPLHF.

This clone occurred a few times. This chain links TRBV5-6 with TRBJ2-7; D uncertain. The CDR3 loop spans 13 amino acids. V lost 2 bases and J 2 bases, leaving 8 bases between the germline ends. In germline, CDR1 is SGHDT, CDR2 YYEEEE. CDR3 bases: TGTGCCAGCAGCTTAGTCAGCGCCTACGAGCAGTACTTC. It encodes CASSLVSAYEQYF.

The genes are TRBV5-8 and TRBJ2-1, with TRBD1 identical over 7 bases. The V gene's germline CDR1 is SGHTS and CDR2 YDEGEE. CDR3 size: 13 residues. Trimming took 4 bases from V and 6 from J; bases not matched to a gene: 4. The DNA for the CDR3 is TGTGCCAGCAGCGGGACAGTACGCAATGAGCAGTTCTTC. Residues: CASSGTVRNEQFF.

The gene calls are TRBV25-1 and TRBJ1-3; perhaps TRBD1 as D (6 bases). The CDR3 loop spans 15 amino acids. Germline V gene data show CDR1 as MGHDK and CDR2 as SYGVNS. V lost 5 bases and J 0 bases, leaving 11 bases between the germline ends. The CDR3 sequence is CASSLQGFSGNTIYF. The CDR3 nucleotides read TGTGCCAGCAGTCTACAGGGCTTCTCTGGAAACACCATATATTTT.

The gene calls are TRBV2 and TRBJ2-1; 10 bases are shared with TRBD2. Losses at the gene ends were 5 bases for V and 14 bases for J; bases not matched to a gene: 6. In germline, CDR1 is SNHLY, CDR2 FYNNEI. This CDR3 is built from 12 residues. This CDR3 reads CASSPLAGREFF. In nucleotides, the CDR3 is TGTGCCAGCAGTCCACTAGCGGGAAGGGAGTTCTTC.

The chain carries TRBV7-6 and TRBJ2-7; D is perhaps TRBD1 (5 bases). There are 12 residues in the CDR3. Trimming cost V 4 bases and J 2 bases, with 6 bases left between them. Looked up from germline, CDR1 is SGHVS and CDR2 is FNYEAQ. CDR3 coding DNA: TGTGCCAGCAGCTCGACAGCCTACGAGCAGTACTTC. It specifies CASSSTAYEQYF. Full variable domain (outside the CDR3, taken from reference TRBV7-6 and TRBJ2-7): GAGVSQSPRYKVTKRGQDVALRCDPISGHVSLYWYRQALGQGPEFLTYFNYEAQQDKSGLPNDRFSAERPEGSISTLTIQRTEQRDSAMYRCASSSTAYEQYFGPGTRLTVT.

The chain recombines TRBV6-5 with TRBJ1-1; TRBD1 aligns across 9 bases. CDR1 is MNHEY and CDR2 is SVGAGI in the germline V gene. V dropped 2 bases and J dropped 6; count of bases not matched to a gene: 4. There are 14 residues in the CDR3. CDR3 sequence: CASSYGTGISEAFF. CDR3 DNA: TGTGCCAGCAGTTACGGGACAGGGATTTCTGAAGCTTTCTTT.

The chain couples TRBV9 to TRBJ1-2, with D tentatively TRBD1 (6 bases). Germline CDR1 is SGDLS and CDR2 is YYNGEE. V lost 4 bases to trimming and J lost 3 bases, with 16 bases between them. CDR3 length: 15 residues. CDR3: CASSSPEQGYYGYTF. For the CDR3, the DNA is TGTGCCAGCAGCTCCCCAGAACAGGGCTACTATGGCTACACCTTC.

The CDR3 nucleotides read TGTGCCAGTAGTCTACGGGACTTTAGCTCTGGAAACACCATATATTTT. Translated, it gives CASSLRDFSSGNTIYF. This chain uses TRBV19 with TRBJ1-3; TRBD1 is a possible D gene (5 bases). The CDR3 has 16 amino acids. V was shortened by 5 bases and J by 0 bases, with 14 bases between the two germline ends. Per germline, CDR1 LNHDA and CDR2 SQIVND (reference sequence).

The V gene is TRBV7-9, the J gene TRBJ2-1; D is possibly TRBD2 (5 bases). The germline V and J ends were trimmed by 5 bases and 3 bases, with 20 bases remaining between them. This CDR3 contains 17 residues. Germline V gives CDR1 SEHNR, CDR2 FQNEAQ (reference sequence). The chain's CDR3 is CASSPVTRGPFYNEQFF. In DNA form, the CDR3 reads TGTGCCAGCAGCCCGGTTACTAGAGGACCCTTCTACAATGAGCAGTTCTTC.

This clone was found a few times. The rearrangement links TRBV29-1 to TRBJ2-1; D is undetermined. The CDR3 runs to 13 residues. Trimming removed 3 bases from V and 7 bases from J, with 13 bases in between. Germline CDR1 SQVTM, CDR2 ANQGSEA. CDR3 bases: TGCAGCGTTGACTCGGTACTGTGGAATGAGCAGTTCTTC. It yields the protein CSVDSVLWNEQFF.

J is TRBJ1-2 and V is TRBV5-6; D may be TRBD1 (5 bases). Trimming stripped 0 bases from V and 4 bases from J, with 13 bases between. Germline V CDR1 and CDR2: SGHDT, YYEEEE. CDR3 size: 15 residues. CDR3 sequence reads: CASSLGGGNGYGYTF. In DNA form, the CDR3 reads TGTGCCAGCAGCTTGGGTGGGGGGAACGGCTATGGCTACACCTTC.

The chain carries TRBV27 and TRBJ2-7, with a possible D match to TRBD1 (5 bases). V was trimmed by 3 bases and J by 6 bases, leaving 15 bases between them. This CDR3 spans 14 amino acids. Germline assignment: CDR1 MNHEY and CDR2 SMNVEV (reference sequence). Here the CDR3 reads CASSFSGAPGEQYF. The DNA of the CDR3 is TGTGCCAGCAGTTTTTCTGGGGCGCCCGGCGAGCAGTACTTC.

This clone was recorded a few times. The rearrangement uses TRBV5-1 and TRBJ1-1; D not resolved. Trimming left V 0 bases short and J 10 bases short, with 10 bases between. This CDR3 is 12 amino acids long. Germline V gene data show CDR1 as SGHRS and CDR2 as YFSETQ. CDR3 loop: CASSLAGEGAFF. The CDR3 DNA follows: TGCGCCAGCAGCTTGGCAGGCGAAGGAGCTTTCTTT.

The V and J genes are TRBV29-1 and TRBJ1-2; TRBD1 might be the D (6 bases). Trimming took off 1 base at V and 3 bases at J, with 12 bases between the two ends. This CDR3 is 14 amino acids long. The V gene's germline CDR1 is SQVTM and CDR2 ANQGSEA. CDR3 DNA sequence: TGCAGCGTTGAAGCCCGGACAGAGGACTATGGCTACACCTTC. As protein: CSVEARTEDYGYTF.

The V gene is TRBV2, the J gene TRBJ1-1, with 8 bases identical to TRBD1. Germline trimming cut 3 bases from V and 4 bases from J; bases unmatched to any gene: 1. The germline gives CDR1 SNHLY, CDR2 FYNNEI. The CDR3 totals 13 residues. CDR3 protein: CASSETGVTEAFF. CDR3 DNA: TGTGCCAGCAGTGAGACAGGGGTCACTGAAGCTTTCTTT.

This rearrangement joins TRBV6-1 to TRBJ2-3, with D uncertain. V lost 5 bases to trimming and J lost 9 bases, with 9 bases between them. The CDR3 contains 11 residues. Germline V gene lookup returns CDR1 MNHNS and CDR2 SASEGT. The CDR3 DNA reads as TGTGCCAGCAGTCTCGTCCTGACGCAGTATTTT. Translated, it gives CASSLVLTQYF.